This T cell receptor beta chain comes out of a study of beta chain features in type 1 diabetes. Study-level findings and limits: In every one of the four CD4+ subsets, TCRB CDR3s were moderately but significantly shorter in Type 1 diabetes patients.

Comments on this clone: Antigen: not known.

Of the isolated RNA, all was reverse transcribed, and so the sequenced material was expressed TCRB transcripts. Produced via immunoSEQ multiplex PCR; TCRdb's table is partial and in-frame only. The sample carries around 650,000 clones, around 12% recorded once. Trimming at V came to 3 bases and at J to 2 bases, leaving 6 bases not matched to a gene. The CDR3 contains 16 residues. CDR1 is MNHEY and CDR2 is SVGAGI in the germline V gene. The authors obtained over 95% purity in all sorted populations. The TCR sequence derives from a man younger than 45 with type 1 diabetes. The rearrangement links TRBV6-5 to TRBJ2-7; 11 positions match TRBD2. The material sequenced was naive CD4+ T cells from blood. In DNA form, the CDR3 reads TGTGCCAGCAGTTATACGGCGACTAGCGGGACCTACGAGCAGTACTTC. Its protein product is CASSYTATSGTYEQYF.